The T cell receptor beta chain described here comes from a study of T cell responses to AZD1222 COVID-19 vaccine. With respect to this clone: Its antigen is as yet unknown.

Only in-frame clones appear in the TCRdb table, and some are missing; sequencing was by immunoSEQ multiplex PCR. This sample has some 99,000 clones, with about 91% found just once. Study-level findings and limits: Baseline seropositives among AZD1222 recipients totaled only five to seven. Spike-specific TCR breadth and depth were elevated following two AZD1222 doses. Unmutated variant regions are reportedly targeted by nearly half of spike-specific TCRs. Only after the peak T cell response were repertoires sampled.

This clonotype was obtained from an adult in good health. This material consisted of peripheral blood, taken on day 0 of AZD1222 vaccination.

CDR3 sequence (DNA): TGTGCCAGCTCACCCTTCTCTGATGCCGCGAATGAAAAACTGTTTTTT. Translated, it gives CASSPFSDAANEKLFF. This chain connects TRBV18 to TRBJ1-4; D not certain. V was pared by 3 bases and J by 5 bases, with 16 bases between. This CDR3 is 16 amino acids long. Germline lookup yields CDR1 KGHSH and CDR2 LQKENI.